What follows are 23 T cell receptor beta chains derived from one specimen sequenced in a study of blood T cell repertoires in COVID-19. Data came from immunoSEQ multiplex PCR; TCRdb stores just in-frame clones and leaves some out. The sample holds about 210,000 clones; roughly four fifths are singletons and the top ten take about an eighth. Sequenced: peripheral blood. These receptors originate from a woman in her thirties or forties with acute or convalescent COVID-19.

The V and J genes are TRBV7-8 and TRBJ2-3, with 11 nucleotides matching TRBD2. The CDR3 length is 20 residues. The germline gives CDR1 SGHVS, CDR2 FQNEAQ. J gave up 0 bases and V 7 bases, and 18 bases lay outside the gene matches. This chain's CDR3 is CASTSPTGTSGDTSTDTQYF. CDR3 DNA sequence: TGTGCCAGCACTTCCCCTACCGGGACTAGCGGCGACACTAGCACAGATACGCAGTATTTT.

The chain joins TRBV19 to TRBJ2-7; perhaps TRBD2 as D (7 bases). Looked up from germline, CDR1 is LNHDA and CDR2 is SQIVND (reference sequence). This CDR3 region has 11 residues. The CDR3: CPGEGVYEQYF. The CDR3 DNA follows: TGTCCAGGGGAGGGAGTCTACGAGCAGTACTTC.

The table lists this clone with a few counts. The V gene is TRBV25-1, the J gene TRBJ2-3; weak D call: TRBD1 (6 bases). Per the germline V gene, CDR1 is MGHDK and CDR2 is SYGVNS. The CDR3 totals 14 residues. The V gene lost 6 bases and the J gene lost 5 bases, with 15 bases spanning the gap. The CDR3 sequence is CASSDRRIQDTQYF. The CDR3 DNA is TGTGCCAGCAGCGACAGGCGAATTCAAGATACGCAGTATTTT.

The CDR3 DNA reads TGTGCCAGCAGCTGGGGCAACTATGGCTACACCTTC. Translated: CASSWGNYGYTF. The V and J genes are TRBV11-2 and TRBJ1-2, with a tentative D call TRBD1 (5 bases). The V end was cut by 4 bases, the J end by 2 bases, with 5 bases between. The CDR3 spans 12 residues. Germline values: CDR1 SGHAT, CDR2 FQNNGV.

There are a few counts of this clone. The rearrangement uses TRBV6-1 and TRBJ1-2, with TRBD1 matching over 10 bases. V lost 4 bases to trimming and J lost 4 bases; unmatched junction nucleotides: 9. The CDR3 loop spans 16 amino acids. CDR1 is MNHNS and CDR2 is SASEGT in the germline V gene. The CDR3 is CASSVLRTGGGYGYTF. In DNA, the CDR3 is TGTGCCAGCAGTGTACTACGGACAGGGGGAGGCTATGGCTACACCTTC.

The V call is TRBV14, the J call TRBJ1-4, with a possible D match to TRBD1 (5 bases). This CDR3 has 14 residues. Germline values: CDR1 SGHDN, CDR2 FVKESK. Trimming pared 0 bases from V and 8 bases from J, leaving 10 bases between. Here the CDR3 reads CASSQDRVGEKLFF. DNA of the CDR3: TGTGCCAGCAGCCAAGACAGGGTAGGAGAAAAACTGTTTTTT.

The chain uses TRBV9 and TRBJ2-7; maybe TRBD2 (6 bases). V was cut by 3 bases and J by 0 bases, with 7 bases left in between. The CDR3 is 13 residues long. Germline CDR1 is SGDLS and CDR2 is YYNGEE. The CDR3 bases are TGTGCCAGCAGCGAGGACTACTCCTACGAGCAGTACTTC. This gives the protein CASSEDYSYEQYF.

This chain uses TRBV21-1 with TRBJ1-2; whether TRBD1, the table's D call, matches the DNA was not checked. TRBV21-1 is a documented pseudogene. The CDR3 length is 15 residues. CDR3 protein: CASSKGTGCNYGYTF. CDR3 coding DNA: TGTGCCAGCAGCAAAGGGACAGGATGTAACTATGGCTACACCTTC.

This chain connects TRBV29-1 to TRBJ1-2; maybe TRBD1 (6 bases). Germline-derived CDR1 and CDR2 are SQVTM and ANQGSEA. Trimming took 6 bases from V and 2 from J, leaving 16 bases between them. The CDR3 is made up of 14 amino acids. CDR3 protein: CSVTPQGGNYGYTF. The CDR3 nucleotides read TGCAGCGTCACCCCACAGGGAGGGAACTATGGCTACACCTTC.

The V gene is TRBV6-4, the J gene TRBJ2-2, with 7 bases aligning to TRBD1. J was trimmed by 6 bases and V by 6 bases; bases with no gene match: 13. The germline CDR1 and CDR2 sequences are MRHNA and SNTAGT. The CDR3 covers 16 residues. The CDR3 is CASRQGTGRYSGELFF. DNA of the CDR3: TGTGCCAGCAGACAGGGGACGGGGAGATACTCCGGGGAGCTGTTTTTT.

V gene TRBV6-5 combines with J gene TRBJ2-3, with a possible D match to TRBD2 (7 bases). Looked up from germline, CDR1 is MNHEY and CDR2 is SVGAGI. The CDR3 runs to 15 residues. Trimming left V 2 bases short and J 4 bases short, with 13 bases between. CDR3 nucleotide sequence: TGTGCCAGCAGTTACCGGGGGGCAAAAGCAGATACGCAGTATTTT. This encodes CASSYRGAKADTQYF.

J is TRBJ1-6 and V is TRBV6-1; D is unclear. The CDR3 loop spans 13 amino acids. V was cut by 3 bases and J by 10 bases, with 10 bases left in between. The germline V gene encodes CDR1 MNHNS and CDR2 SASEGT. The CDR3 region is CASSEAIASPLHF. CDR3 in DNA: TGTGCCAGCAGTGAGGCAATCGCATCACCCCTCCACTTT.

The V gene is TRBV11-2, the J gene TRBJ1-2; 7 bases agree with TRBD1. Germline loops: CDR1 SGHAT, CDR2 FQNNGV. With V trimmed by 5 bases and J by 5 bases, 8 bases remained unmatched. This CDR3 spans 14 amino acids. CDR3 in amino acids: CASSSTGQRYGYTF. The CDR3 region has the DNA TGTGCCAGCAGCAGTACGGGACAGAGATATGGCTACACCTTC. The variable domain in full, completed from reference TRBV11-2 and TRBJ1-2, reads EAGVAQSPRYKIIEKRQSVAFWCNPISGHATLYWYQQILGQGPKLLIQFQNNGVVDDSQLPKDRFSAERLKGVDSTLKIQPAKLEDSAVYLCASSSTGQRYGYTFGSGTRLTVV.

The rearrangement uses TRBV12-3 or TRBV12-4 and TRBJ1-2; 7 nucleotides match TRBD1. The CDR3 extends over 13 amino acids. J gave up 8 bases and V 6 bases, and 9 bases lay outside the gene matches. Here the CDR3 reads CASSRTGEGGYTF. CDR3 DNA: TGTGCCAGCAGCAGGACAGGCGAGGGCGGCTACACCTTC.

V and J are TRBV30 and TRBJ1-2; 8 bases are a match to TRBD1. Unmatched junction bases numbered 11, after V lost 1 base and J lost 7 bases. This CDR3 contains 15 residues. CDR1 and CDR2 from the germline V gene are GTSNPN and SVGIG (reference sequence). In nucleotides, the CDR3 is TGTGCCTGGAGTGGGACAGGGTTACCATCCGGTGGCTACACCTTC. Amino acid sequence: CAWSGTGLPSGGYTF.

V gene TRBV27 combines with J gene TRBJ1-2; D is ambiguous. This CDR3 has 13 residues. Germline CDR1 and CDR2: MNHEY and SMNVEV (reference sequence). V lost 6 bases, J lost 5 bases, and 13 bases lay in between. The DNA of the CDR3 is TGTGCCAGCAGCCCCGGAGGGTTTTATGGCTACACCTTC. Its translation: CASSPGGFYGYTF.

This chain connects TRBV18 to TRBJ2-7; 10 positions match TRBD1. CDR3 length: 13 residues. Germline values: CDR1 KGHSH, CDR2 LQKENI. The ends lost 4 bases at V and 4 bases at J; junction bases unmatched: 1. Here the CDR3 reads CASSRDRGYEQYF. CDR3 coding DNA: TGTGCCAGCTCACGGGACAGGGGTTACGAGCAGTACTTC.

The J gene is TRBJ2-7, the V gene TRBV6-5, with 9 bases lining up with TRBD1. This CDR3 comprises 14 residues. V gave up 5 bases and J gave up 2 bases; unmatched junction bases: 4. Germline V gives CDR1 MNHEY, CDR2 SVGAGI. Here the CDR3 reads CASSPGDRAYEQYF. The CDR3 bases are TGTGCCAGCAGTCCCGGGGACAGGGCCTACGAGCAGTACTTC.

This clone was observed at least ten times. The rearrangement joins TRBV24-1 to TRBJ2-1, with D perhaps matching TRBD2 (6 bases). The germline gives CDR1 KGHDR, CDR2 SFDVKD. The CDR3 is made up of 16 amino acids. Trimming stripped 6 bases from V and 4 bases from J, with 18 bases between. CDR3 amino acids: CATSTNRGSGYNEQFF. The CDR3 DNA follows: TGTGCCACCAGTACGAATCGTGGGAGCGGGTACAATGAGCAGTTCTTC.

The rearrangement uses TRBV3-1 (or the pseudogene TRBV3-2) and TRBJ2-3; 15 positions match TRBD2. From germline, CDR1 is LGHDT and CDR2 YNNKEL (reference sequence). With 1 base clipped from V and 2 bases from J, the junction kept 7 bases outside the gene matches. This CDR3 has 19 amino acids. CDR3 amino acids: CASSQAGLAGGPFTDTQYF. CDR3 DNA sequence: TGTGCCAGCAGCCAAGCGGGACTAGCGGGGGGTCCTTTCACAGATACGCAGTATTTT.

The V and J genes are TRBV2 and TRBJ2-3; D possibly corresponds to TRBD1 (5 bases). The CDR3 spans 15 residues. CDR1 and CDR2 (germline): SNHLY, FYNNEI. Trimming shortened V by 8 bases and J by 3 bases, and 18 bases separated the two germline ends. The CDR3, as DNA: TGTGCCAGCGGCTCCCGGCAGGGTGGGACAGATACGCAGTATTTT. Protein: CASGSRQGGTDTQYF.

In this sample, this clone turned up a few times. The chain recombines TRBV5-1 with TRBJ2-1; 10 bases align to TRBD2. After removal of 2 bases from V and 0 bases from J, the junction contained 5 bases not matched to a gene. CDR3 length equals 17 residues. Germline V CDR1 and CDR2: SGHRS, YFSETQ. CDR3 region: CASSFPLAGGSYNEQFF. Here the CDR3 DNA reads TGCGCCAGCAGCTTTCCTTTAGCGGGAGGCTCCTACAATGAGCAGTTCTTC. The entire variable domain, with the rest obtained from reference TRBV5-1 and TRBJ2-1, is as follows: KAGVTQTPRYLIKTRGQQVTLSCSPISGHRSVSWYQQTPGQGLQFLFEYFSETQRNKGNFPGRFSGRQFSNSRSEMNVSTLELGDSALYLCASSFPLAGGSYNEQFFGPGTRLTVL.

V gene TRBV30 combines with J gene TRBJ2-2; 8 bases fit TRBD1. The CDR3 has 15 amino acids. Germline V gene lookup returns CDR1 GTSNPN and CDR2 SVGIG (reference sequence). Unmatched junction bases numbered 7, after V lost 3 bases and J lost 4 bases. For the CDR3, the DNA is TGTGCCTGGAGGTACACAGGGGGTAGCACCGGGGAGCTGTTTTTT. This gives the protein CAWRYTGGSTGELFF.